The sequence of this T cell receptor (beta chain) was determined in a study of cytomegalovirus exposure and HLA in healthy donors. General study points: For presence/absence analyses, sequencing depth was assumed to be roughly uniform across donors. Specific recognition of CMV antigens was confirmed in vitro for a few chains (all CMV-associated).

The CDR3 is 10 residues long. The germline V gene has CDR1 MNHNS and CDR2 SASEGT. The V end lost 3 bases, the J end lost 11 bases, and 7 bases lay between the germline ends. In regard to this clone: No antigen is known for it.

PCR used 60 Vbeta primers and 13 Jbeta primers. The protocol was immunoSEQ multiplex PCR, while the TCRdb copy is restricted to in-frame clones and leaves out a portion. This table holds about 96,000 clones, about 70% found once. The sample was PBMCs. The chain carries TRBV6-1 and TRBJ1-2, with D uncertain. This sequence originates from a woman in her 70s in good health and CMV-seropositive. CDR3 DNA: TGTGCCAGCAGTGACCCGGGTTACACCTTC. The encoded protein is CASSDPGYTF.